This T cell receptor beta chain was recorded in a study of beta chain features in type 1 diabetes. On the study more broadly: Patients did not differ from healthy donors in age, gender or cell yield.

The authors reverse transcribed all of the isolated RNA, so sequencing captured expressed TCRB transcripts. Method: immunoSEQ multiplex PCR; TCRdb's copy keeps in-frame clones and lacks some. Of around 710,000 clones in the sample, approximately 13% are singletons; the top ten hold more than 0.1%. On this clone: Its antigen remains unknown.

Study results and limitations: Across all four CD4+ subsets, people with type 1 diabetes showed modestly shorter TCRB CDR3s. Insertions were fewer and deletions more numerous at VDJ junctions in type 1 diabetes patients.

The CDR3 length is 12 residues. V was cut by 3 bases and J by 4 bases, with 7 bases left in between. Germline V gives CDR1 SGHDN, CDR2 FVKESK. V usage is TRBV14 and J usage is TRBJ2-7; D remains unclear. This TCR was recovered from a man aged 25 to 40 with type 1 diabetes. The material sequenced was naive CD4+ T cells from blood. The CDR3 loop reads CASSQFRYEQYF. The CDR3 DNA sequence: TGTGCCAGCAGCCAGTTTAGGTACGAGCAGTACTTC.